What follows are 5 T cell receptor beta chains derived from one specimen sequenced in a study of cytomegalovirus exposure and HLA in healthy donors. Vbeta (60) and Jbeta (13) primers were used in the PCR. Sequencing was performed with immunoSEQ multiplex PCR; in TCRdb, only in-frame clones are kept and a portion is missing. The sample records roughly 180,000 clones, 80% to 90% being singletons. Sequencing input: PBMCs. The receptor source for this set is a girl aged 2-15 years in good health and CMV-seropositive.

This clone was picked up one time. The chain carries TRBV6-5 and TRBJ2-7; no firm D call. Trimming pared 6 bases from V and 4 bases from J, leaving 13 bases between. Looked up from germline, CDR1 is MNHEY and CDR2 is SVGAGI. CDR3 length: 13 amino acids. Here the CDR3 reads CASSTPSLYEQYF. CDR3 in DNA: TGTGCCAGCAGCACTCCGTCATTATACGAGCAGTACTTC.

The rearrangement links TRBV27 to TRBJ2-7, with D possibly TRBD2 on 6 matching bases. The CDR3 is 15 amino acids. Germline V gives CDR1 MNHEY, CDR2 SMNVEV (reference sequence). Deletions cut 5 bases from V and 2 bases from J, with 16 bases between. DNA for the CDR3: TGTGCCAGCAGTCTTGCCGGGACTTCTGCCTACGAGCAGTACTTC. Encoded protein: CASSLAGTSAYEQYF.

The chain employs TRBV28 and TRBJ1-4, with 9 bases fitting TRBD1. V shed 4 bases and J 6 bases; nucleotides not matched to a gene: 3. CDR3 length equals 14 residues. CDR1 and CDR2 (germline): MDHEN, SYDVKM. This CDR3 reads CASSSGTGYEKLFF. The CDR3 DNA sequence: TGTGCCAGCAGTTCCGGGACAGGGTATGAAAAACTGTTTTTT. The full variable domain, rest sourced from reference TRBV28 and TRBJ1-4, is DVKVTQSSRYLVKRTGEKVFLECVQDMDHENMFWYRQDPGLGLRLIYFSYDVKMKEKGDIPEGYSVSREKKERFSLILESASTNQTSMYLCASSSGTGYEKLFFGSGTQLSVL.

This clone appeared a few times. The CDR3 nucleotides read TGTGCCAGCAGACCCACTCCCGTACTGGACACCATATATTTT. Translation: CASRPTPVLDTIYF. The gene calls are TRBV6-1 and TRBJ1-3; D uncertain. CDR3 size: 14 residues. CDR1 MNHNS and CDR2 SASEGT come from the germline V gene. Trimming left V 6 bases short and J 8 bases short, with 17 bases between.

The table lists this clone with a count of one. This chain joins TRBV6-1 and TRBJ1-1; 8 bases line up with TRBD1. This CDR3 has 12 amino acids. J was trimmed by 11 bases and V by 10 bases; bases with no gene match: 12. Germline V gene sequence: CDR1 MNHNS, CDR2 SASEGT. The CDR3 DNA sequence: TGTGCCACCTCAAGACAGGGGCTCCCGGCTTTCTTT. This encodes CATSRQGLPAFF.